One sample yielded the 19 T cell receptor beta chains listed below, sequenced in a study of shared clonotypes between healthy human individuals. Using immunoSEQ multiplex PCR, the repertoire was profiled, and TCRdb retains in-frame clones only, with some absent. The data show under 200,000 clones, 80% to 95% seen once. Sequencing was carried out using naive CD4+ T cells sorted from blood. Indicated subset: CD45RA+ positively selected. Receptor source: a young woman in good health.

The rearrangement uses TRBV5-1 and TRBJ1-1; 9 bases align to TRBD1. Germline trimming cut 1 base from V and 5 bases from J; bases unmatched to any gene: 3. The germline CDR1 and CDR2 sequences are SGHRS and YFSETQ. The CDR3 loop spans 14 amino acids. The CDR3 spells CASSLPGQGTEAFF. The CDR3 nucleotides read TGCGCCAGCAGCTTGCCGGGACAGGGAACTGAAGCTTTCTTT. The variable domain in full, with the rest retrieved from reference TRBV5-1 and TRBJ1-1, is KAGVTQTPRYLIKTRGQQVTLSCSPISGHRSVSWYQQTPGQGLQFLFEYFSETQRNKGNFPGRFSGRQFSNSRSEMNVSTLELGDSALYLCASSLPGQGTEAFFGQGTRLTVV.

The chain links TRBV2 to TRBJ2-7, with TRBD1 matching 12 bases. Germline assignment: CDR1 SNHLY and CDR2 FYNNEI. The CDR3 spans 15 residues. The V segment lost 6 bases and the J segment 4 bases; nucleotides outside the gene matches: 7. The CDR3 DNA reads as TGTGCCAGCAGCGCCGGGACAGGGGGCCGGTACGAGCAGTACTTC. It translates to CASSAGTGGRYEQYF.

This CDR3 reads CASSSTGGRDGYTF. For the CDR3, the DNA is TGTGCCAGCAGTTCAACAGGGGGCAGGGATGGCTACACCTTC. This rearrangement joins TRBV6-6 to TRBJ1-2, with 9 bases that match TRBD1. CDR1 is MNHNY and CDR2 is SVGAGI in the germline V gene (reference sequence). Trimming removed 4 bases from V and 6 bases from J; junction bases left unmatched: 6. This CDR3 is built from 14 residues.

The chain uses TRBV28 and TRBJ1-1; D is ambiguous. Germline loops: CDR1 MDHEN, CDR2 SYDVKM. The CDR3 is 13 amino acids. The V end was cut by 4 bases, the J end by 4 bases, with 10 bases between. The CDR3 DNA follows: TGTGCCAGCAGTTCACCCCCTGGCACTGAAGCTTTCTTT. Amino acid sequence: CASSSPPGTEAFF.

This chain joins TRBV19 and TRBJ1-5, with TRBD1 matching 8 bases. This CDR3 has 16 amino acids. J lost 1 base, V lost 5 bases, and 7 bases had no gene match. Germline CDR1 is LNHDA and CDR2 is SQIVND (reference sequence). CDR3 protein: CASSQTGGRSNQPQHF. DNA for the CDR3: TGTGCCAGTAGTCAAACAGGGGGTAGGAGCAATCAGCCCCAGCATTTT.

The chain uses TRBV28 and TRBJ2-7; D uncertain. The CDR3 runs to 12 residues. Germline CDR1 reads MDHEN; CDR2 reads SYDVKM. The V and J ends lost 8 bases and 2 bases respectively, with 10 bases between them. The DNA for the CDR3 is TGTGCCAGCCACTCAAACACCTACGAGCAGTACTTC. Its translation: CASHSNTYEQYF.

The chain joins TRBV29-1 to TRBJ1-1; no definite D call. CDR1 is SQVTM and CDR2 is ANQGSEA in the germline V gene. The V and J ends lost 7 bases and 5 bases respectively, with 17 bases between them. The CDR3 is 13 amino acids. The CDR3: CSARGRFGTEAFF. The CDR3 nucleotides read TGCAGCGCCCGAGGGAGATTTGGGACTGAAGCTTTCTTT.

The chain carries TRBV20-1 and TRBJ2-7; 7 nucleotides line up with TRBD1. The junction had 1 base not matched to a gene; V was cut back by 5 bases and J by 3 bases. This CDR3 is built from 11 residues. Germline loops: CDR1 DFQATT, CDR2 SNEGSKA (reference sequence). DNA for the CDR3: TGCAGTGCTGGGGACAGCTACGAGCAGTACTTC. Translating it yields CSAGDSYEQYF.

The chain employs TRBV7-9 and TRBJ1-2; unclear D gene. The CDR3 has 14 amino acids. V lost 2 bases, J lost 2 bases, and 9 bases lay in between. CDR1 and CDR2 (germline): SEHNR, FQNEAQ (reference sequence). This CDR3 reads CASSLSGRNYGYTF. The CDR3 DNA follows: TGTGCCAGCAGCTTAAGTGGCAGAAACTATGGCTACACCTTC.

This clone was seen a few times. V usage is TRBV5-1 and J usage is TRBJ1-2, with D maybe TRBD1 (5 bases). Germline V gene data show CDR1 as SGHRS and CDR2 as YFSETQ. The CDR3 is 13 amino acids. V was shortened by 2 bases and J by 3 bases, with 8 bases between the two germline ends. DNA of the CDR3: TGCGCCAGCAGCTTTGAAGGGGACTATGGCTACACCTTC. Amino acid sequence: CASSFEGDYGYTF.

The chain uses TRBV19 and TRBJ2-3; D gene uncertain. V lost 5 bases, J lost 3 bases, and 12 bases lay in between. The germline V gene encodes CDR1 LNHDA and CDR2 SQIVND (reference sequence). This CDR3 spans 14 amino acids. CDR3 amino acids: CASSEPWVTDTQYF. In nucleotides, the CDR3 is TGTGCCAGTAGTGAACCCTGGGTGACAGATACGCAGTATTTT.

Note on this clone: This sample includes further DNA sequences coding for the same CDR3. This chain connects TRBV29-1 to TRBJ2-7, with D unresolved. Trimming stripped 4 bases from V and 3 bases from J, with 4 bases between. The CDR3 extends over 10 amino acids. Germline V gene sequence: CDR1 SQVTM, CDR2 ANQGSEA. The CDR3, as DNA: TGCAGCGTTGCAGACTACGAGCAGTACTTC. Its translation: CSVADYEQYF.

The rearrangement uses TRBV28 and TRBJ1-4; D uncertain. Trimming stripped 6 bases from V and 4 bases from J, with 12 bases between. This CDR3 has 14 residues. Germline lookup yields CDR1 MDHEN and CDR2 SYDVKM. The CDR3 nucleotides are TGTGCCAGCAGCTCTGCTACAGTTAATGAAAAACTGTTTTTT. Its protein is CASSSATVNEKLFF.

This rearrangement joins TRBV5-1 to TRBJ2-5, with D perhaps TRBD2 (5 bases). Germline V CDR1 and CDR2: SGHRS, YFSETQ. The CDR3 loop spans 16 amino acids. The V gene lost 0 bases and the J gene lost 3 bases, with 15 bases spanning the gap. The CDR3 loop is CASSLVVGVIEETQYF. CDR3 in DNA: TGCGCCAGCAGCTTGGTTGTGGGAGTTATAGAAGAGACCCAGTACTTC.

The V and J genes are TRBV19 and TRBJ2-5; 14 bases agree with TRBD2. Germline V CDR1 and CDR2: LNHDA, SQIVND (reference sequence). The CDR3 loop spans 15 amino acids. V dropped 4 bases and J dropped 5; count of bases not matched to a gene: 3. This CDR3 is CASSTGLAGEETQYF. In nucleotides, the CDR3 is TGTGCCAGTAGTACGGGACTAGCGGGAGAGGAGACCCAGTACTTC.

The chain links TRBV19 to TRBJ2-2; 7 bases map to TRBD1. Germline loops: CDR1 LNHDA, CDR2 SQIVND (reference sequence). There are 15 residues in the CDR3. V lost 4 bases and J lost 10; bases outside the gene matches: 12. The CDR3 spells CASSKNNRGLVELFF. The CDR3 DNA follows: TGTGCCAGTAGTAAAAATAACAGGGGTCTGGTGGAGCTGTTTTTT.

The V call is TRBV27, the J call TRBJ1-5; D uncertain. The ends were cut back, 2 bases at V and 4 bases at J, with 9 bases in the middle. The germline V gene encodes CDR1 MNHEY and CDR2 SMNVEV (reference sequence). The CDR3 is made up of 14 amino acids. CDR3 in DNA: TGTGCCAGCAGTTTACGGAGGGATAATCAGCCCCAGCATTTT. Its translation: CASSLRRDNQPQHF.

This clone has a single count. The chain recombines TRBV28 with TRBJ2-1; no firm D call. Trimming cost V 6 bases and J 9 bases, with 9 bases left between them. The germline V gene encodes CDR1 MDHEN and CDR2 SYDVKM. This CDR3 spans 11 amino acids. CDR3: CASRERTEQFF. The CDR3 DNA reads TGTGCCAGCAGGGAAAGGACTGAGCAGTTCTTC.

V usage is TRBV7-9 and J usage is TRBJ2-5; no clear D. Germline V gene lookup returns CDR1 SEHNR and CDR2 FQNEAQ (reference sequence). There are 13 residues in the CDR3. V dropped 1 base and J dropped 1 base, with 4 bases sitting between them. The CDR3: CASSLGGQETQYF. The CDR3 DNA reads as TGTGCCAGCAGCTTAGGCGGCCAAGAGACCCAGTACTTC.